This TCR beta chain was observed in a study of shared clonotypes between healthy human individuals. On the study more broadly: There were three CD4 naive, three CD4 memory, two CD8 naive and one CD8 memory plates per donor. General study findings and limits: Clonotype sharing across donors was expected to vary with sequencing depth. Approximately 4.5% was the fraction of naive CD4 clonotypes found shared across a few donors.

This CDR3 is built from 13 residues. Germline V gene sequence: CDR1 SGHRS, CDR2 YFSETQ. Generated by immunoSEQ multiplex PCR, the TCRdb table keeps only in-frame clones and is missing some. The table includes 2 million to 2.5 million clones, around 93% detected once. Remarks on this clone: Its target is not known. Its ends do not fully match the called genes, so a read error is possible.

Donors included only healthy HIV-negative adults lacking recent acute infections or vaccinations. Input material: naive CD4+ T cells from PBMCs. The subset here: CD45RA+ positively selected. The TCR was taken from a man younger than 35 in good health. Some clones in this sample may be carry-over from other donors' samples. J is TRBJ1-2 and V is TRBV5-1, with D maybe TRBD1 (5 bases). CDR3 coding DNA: TGCGCCAGCAGCCAGGGTAGGGCGGCAGAATCGTACTTC. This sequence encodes CASSQGRAAESYF.